The sequence of this TCR beta chain was determined in a study of cytotoxic CD8 clonotypes in ibrutinib-treated CLL. In the study overall: After a median of about 62 months, about 14 patients stayed remitted and some 12 progressed; responses had been partial in around 25 and complete in 2.

Sequencing was performed with immunoSEQ multiplex PCR; in TCRdb, only in-frame clones are kept and a portion is missing. The data show 52,000 or so clones, roughly 85% seen once. CDR1 is SGHTA, CDR2 FQGTGA, per germline. V was pared by 0 bases and J by 4 bases, with 7 bases of the junction left unmatched. The CDR3 runs to 17 residues. The V call is TRBV7-3, the J call TRBJ2-3; 10 positions agree with TRBD2. This TCR derives from a human donor with chronic lymphocytic leukemia. The sequencing used PBMCs, collected after 24 months of ibrutinib treatment. CDR3 sequence: CASSLTVLAGSADTQYF. The CDR3 coding sequence is TGTGCCAGCAGCTTAACTGTACTAGCGGGATCAGCAGATACGCAGTATTTT.